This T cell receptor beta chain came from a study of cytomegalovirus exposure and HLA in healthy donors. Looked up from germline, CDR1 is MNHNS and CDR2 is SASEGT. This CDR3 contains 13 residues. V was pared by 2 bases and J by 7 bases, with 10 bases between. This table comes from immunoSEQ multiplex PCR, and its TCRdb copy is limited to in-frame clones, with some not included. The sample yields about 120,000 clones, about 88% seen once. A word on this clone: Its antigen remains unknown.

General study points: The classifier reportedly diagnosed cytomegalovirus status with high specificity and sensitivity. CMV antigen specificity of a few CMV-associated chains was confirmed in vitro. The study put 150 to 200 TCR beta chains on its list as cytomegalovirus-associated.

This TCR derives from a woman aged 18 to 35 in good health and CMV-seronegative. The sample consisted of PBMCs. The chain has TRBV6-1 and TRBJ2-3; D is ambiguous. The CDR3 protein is CASSEIGSYTQYF. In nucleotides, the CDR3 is TGTGCCAGCAGTGAAATTGGTAGCTATACGCAGTATTTT.